Listed here are 13 T cell receptor beta chains from one sample, sequenced in a study of blood T cells in healthy people across ages. Combining a sample-barcoded 5' primer with a J-beta primer mix, a second PCR ran for 7 to 11 cycles. TCRdb reprocessed the 5' RACE reads with MiXCR, giving one entry per CDR3 protein. The profile shows more than 900,000 distinct CDR3 sequences, roughly a quarter of them singletons. This sample was also put to use in a study of T cells of mothers and their children.

Input material: blood. These receptors originate from a girl aged 2 to 9 in good health.

This clonotype turned up a few times. This chain joins TRBV28 and TRBJ2-7, with 8 nucleotides matching TRBD1. The CDR3 runs 18 residues. The germline V gene has CDR1 MDHEN and CDR2 SYDVKM. The ends lost 1 base at V and 2 bases at J; junction bases unmatched: 13. The CDR3 nucleotides read TGTGCCAGCAGTTTATCCCCTGACAGGGGTCTCCCCACCTACGAGCAGTACTTC. It codes for CASSLSPDRGLPTYEQYF.

This sequence joins TRBV20-1 and TRBJ1-2; 7 bases fit TRBD1. The length of the CDR3 is 17 residues. V lost 1 base and J lost 2; bases outside the gene matches: 13. Germline values: CDR1 DFQATT, CDR2 SNEGSKA (reference sequence). The CDR3 DNA follows: TGCAGTGCTAGAGCCCCCGAAACAGGGGACAAAAACTATGGCTACACCTTC. It specifies CSARAPETGDKNYGYTF.

V and J are TRBV20-1 and TRBJ2-5; 7 nucleotides agree with TRBD2. J lost 5 bases, V lost 1 base, and 10 bases had no gene match. This CDR3 has 15 residues. Looked up from germline, CDR1 is DFQATT and CDR2 is SNEGSKA (reference sequence). The CDR3 DNA reads as TGCAGTGCTAGAGGTGGAACTAGCGTTAGGGAGACCCAGTACTTC. Residues: CSARGGTSVRETQYF.

This clonotype was counted only a few times. The chain recombines TRBV2 with TRBJ2-5, with D possibly matching TRBD1 (6 bases). The J call may not be correct, given that the DNA end is closer to TRBJ2-1. This CDR3 is built from 14 residues. Germline CDR1 and CDR2: SNHLY and FYNNEI. The chain's CDR3 is CASRLQGWVNEQFF. CDR3 bases: TGTGCCAGCAGGTTACAGGGATGGGTAAATGAGCAGTTCTTC.

This clonotype occurred a few times. The chain has TRBV14 and TRBJ2-7; unclear D gene. The CDR3 loop spans 12 amino acids. Deletions cut 1 base from V and 5 bases from J, with 6 bases between. Germline V gene sequence: CDR1 SGHDN, CDR2 FVKESK. The CDR3 DNA follows: TGTGCCAGCAGCCAAGGTTCACACGAGCAGTACTTC. This encodes CASSQGSHEQYF.

The gene calls are TRBV6-6 and TRBJ1-2; D is ambiguous. V was shortened by 0 bases and J by 6 bases, with 17 bases between the two germline ends. From germline, CDR1 is MNHNY and CDR2 SVGAGI (reference sequence). The CDR3 has 16 amino acids. The CDR3 nucleotides are TGTGCCAGCAGTTACTCGAATGAGAAACCAGAGCATGGCTACACCTTC. It encodes CASSYSNEKPEHGYTF.

CDR3: CASSLPSGRSSYNEQFF. The CDR3 bases are TGTGCCAGCAGCTTACCGAGCGGTCGGAGCTCCTACAATGAGCAGTTCTTC. The chain joins TRBV11-2 to TRBJ2-1, with TRBD2 as a possible D gene (5 bases). Germline V gene lookup returns CDR1 SGHAT and CDR2 FQNNGV. The ends were cut back, 2 bases at V and 0 bases at J, with 14 bases in the middle. The CDR3 is made up of 17 amino acids.

This clonotype was found a few times. The rearrangement uses TRBV7-9 and TRBJ2-5, with D hard to call. CDR3 size: 14 residues. CDR1 is SEHNR and CDR2 is FQNEAQ in the germline V gene (reference sequence). The germline V and J ends were trimmed by 2 bases and 0 bases, with 7 bases remaining between them. The CDR3 bases are TGTGCCAGCAGCTTATTATGGGACCAAGAGACCCAGTACTTC. Its translation: CASSLLWDQETQYF.

This clonotype was seen more than once but under ten times. The V gene is TRBV29-1, the J gene TRBJ2-7, with D perhaps assigned TRBD1 or TRBD2 (6 bases each). This CDR3 is 14 amino acids long. Trimming stripped 7 bases from V and 0 bases from J, with 16 bases between. Germline assignment: CDR1 SQVTM and CDR2 ANQGSEA. This chain's CDR3 is CSAWGAESSYEQYF. CDR3 DNA: TGCAGCGCGTGGGGGGCGGAGAGCTCCTACGAGCAGTACTTC.

The chain carries TRBV7-2 and TRBJ2-5, with D unclear. V lost 3 bases and J lost 0, with 8 bases in between. Germline V gene data show CDR1 as SGHTA and CDR2 as FQGNSA. The length of the CDR3 is 14 residues. The CDR3 region has the DNA TGTGCCAGCAGCTTGACAATAAACCAAGAGACCCAGTACTTC. It translates to CASSLTINQETQYF.

Written as DNA, the CDR3 is TGCAGTGCAAAGGGGCAGGGAGTCTACGAGCAGTACTTC. The encoded protein is CSAKGQGVYEQYF. The V call is TRBV20-1, the J call TRBJ2-1; D assignment may be TRBD1 or TRBD2 (5 bases each). The J call is uncertain, as TRBJ2-7 better fits the DNA end. The germline CDR1 and CDR2 sequences are DFQATT and SNEGSKA (reference sequence). The CDR3 runs to 13 residues.

This clonotype was found a few times. This chain connects TRBV2 to TRBJ2-7; D is possibly TRBD2 (5 bases). The CDR3 is 10 amino acids. Germline values: CDR1 SNHLY, CDR2 FYNNEI. Trimming shortened V by 8 bases and J by 7 bases, and 9 bases separated the two germline ends. This chain's CDR3 is CASARREQYF. CDR3 DNA: TGTGCCAGCGCCAGGAGGGAGCAGTACTTC.

A few counts support this clonotype. The CDR3 DNA sequence: TGTGCCAGCAGTATCCCCCTGAGGCAAGAGACCCAGTACTTC. Translating gives CASSIPLRQETQYF. This chain uses TRBV7-9 with TRBJ2-5; D remains ambiguous. This CDR3 is built from 14 residues. Between the trimmed V and J ends, which lost 6 bases and 2 bases, there was a span of 13 bases. Germline lookup yields CDR1 SEHNR and CDR2 FQNEAQ (reference sequence).